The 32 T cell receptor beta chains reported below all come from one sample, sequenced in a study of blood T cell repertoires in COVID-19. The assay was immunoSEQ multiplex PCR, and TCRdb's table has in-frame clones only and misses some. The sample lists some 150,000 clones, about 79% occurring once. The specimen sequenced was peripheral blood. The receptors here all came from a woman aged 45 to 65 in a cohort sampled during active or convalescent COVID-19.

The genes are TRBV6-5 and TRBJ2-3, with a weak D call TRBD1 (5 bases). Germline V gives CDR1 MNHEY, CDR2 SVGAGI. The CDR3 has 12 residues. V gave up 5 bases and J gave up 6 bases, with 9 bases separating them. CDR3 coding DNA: TGTGCCAGCAGTATACAGGCGGATACGCAGTATTTT. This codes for CASSIQADTQYF.

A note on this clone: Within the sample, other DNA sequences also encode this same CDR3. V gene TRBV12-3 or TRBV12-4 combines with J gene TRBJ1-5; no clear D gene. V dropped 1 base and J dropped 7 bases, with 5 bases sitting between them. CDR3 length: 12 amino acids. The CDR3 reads CASSLGGQPQHF. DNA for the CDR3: TGTGCCAGCAGTTTAGGAGGGCAGCCCCAGCATTTT.

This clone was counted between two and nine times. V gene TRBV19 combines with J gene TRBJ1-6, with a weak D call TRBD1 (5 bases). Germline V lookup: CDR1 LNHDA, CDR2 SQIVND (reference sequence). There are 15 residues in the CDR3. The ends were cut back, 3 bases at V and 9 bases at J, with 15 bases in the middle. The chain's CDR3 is CASSMPLEGRSPLHF. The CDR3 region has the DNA TGTGCCAGTAGTATGCCGTTGGAGGGACGTTCACCCCTCCACTTT. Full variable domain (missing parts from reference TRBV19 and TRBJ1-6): DGGITQSPKYLFRKEGQNVTLSCEQNLNHDAMYWYRQDPGQGLRLIYYSQIVNDFQKGDIAEGYSVSREKKESFPLTVTSAQKNPTAFYLCASSMPLEGRSPLHFGNGTRLTVT.

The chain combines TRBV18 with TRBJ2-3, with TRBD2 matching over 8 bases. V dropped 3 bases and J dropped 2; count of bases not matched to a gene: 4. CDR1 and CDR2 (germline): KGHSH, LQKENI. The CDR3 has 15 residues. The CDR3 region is CASSPTSGSTDTQYF. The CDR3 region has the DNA TGTGCCAGCTCACCCACTAGCGGATCCACAGATACGCAGTATTTT.

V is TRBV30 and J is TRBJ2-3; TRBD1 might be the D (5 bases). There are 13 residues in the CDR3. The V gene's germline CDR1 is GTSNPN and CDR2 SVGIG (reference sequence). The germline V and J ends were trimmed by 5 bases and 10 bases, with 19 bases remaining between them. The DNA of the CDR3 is TGTGCCTGGGGCAGTCGCACACAAGGGGCGCAGTATTTT. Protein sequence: CAWGSRTQGAQYF.

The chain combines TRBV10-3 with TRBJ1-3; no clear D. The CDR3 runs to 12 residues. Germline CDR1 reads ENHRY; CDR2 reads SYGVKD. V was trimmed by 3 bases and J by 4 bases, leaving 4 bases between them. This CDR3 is CAISEAGNTIYF. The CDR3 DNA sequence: TGTGCCATCAGTGAAGCGGGAAACACCATATATTTT.

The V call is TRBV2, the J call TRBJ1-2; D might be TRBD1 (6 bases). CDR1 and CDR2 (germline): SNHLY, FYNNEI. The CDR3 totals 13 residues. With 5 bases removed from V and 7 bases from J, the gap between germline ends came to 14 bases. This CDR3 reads CASSKTGIGGYTF. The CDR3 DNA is TGTGCCAGCAGTAAAACAGGGATTGGTGGCTACACCTTC. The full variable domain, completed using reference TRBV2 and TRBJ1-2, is EPEVTQTPSHQVTQMGQEVILRCVPISNHLYFYWYRQILGQKVEFLVSFYNNEISEKSEIFDDQFSVERPDGSNFTLKIRSTKLEDSAMYFCASSKTGIGGYTFGSGTRLTVV.

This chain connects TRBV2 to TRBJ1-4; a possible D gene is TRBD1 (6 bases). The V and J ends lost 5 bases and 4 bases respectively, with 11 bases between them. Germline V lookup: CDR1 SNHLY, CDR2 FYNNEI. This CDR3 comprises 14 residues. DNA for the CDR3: TGTGCCAGCAGTCCCGACAGGATTAATGAAAAACTGTTTTTT. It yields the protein CASSPDRINEKLFF.

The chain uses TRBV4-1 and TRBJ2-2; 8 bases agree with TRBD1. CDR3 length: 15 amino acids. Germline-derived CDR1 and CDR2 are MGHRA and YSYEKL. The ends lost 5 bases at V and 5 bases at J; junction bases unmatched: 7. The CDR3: CASSSPTGETGELFF. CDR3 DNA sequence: TGCGCCAGCAGCTCCCCGACAGGGGAGACCGGGGAGCTGTTTTTT.

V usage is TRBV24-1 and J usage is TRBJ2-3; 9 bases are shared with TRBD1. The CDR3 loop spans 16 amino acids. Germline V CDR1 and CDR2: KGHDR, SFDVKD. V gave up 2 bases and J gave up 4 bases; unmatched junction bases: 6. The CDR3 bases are TGTGCCACCAGTGATTGGGGACAGGGAGGTTCAGATACGCAGTATTTT. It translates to CATSDWGQGGSDTQYF.

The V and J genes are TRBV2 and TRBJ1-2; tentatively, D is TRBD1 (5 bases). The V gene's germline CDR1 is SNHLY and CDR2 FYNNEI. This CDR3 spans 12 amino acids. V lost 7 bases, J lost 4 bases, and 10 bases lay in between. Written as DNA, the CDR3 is TGTGCCAGCAATACAGGCAGCTATGGCTACACCTTC. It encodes CASNTGSYGYTF.

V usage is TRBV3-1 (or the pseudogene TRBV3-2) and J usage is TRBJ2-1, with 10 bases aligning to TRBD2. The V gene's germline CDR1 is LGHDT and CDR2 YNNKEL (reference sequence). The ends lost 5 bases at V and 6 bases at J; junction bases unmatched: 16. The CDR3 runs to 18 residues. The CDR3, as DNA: TGTGCCAGCAGCTCCTATATAAGCGGCTCTAGCGGGGGCAATGAGCAGTTCTTC. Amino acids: CASSSYISGSSGGNEQFF.

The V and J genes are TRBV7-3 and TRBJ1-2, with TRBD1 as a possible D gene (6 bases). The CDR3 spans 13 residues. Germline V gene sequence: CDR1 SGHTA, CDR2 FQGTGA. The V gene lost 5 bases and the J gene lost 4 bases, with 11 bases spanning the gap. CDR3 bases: TGTGCCAGCAGCACGGACAGCGGCTATGGCTACACCTTC. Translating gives CASSTDSGYGYTF.

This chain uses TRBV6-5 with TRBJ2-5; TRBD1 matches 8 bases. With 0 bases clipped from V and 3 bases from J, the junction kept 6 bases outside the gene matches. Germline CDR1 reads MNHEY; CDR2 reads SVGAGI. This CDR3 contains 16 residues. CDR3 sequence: CASSYSGTGAEETQYF. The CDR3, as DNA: TGTGCCAGCAGTTACTCGGGGACAGGAGCCGAAGAGACCCAGTACTTC.

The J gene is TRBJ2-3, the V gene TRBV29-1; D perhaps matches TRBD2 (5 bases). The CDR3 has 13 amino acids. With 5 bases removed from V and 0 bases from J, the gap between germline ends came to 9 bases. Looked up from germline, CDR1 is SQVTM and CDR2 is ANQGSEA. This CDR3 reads CSVTRTSTDTQYF. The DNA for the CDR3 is TGCAGCGTTACTCGGACTAGCACAGATACGCAGTATTTT.

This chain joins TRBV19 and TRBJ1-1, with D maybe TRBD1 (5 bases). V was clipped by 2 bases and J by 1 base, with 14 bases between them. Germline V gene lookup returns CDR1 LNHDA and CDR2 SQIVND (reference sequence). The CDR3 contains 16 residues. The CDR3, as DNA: TGTGCCAGTAGTATACCCCAGGGAGGGCCGAACACTGAAGCTTTCTTT. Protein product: CASSIPQGGPNTEAFF. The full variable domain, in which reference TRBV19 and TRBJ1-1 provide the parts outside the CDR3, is DGGITQSPKYLFRKEGQNVTLSCEQNLNHDAMYWYRQDPGQGLRLIYYSQIVNDFQKGDIAEGYSVSREKKESFPLTVTSAQKNPTAFYLCASSIPQGGPNTEAFFGQGTRLTVV.

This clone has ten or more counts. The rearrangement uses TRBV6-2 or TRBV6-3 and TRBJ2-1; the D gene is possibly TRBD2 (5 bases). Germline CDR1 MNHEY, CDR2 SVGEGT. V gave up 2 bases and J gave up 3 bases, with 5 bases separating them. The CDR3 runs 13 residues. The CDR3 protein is CASSYRDYNEQFF. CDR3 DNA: TGTGCCAGCAGTTACCGGGACTACAATGAGCAGTTCTTC.

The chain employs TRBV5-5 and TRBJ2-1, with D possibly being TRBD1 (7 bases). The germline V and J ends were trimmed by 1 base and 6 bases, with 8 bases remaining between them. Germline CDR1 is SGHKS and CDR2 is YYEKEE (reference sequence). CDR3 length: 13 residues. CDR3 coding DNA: TGTGCCAGCAGCTTGCAGGGGGGCAATGAGCAGTTCTTC. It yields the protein CASSLQGGNEQFF. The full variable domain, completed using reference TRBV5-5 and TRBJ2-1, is DAGVTQSPTHLIKTRGQQVTLRCSPISGHKSVSWYQQVLGQGPQFIFQYYEKEERGRGNFPDRFSARQFPNYSSELNVNALLLGDSALYLCASSLQGGNEQFFGPGTRLTVL.

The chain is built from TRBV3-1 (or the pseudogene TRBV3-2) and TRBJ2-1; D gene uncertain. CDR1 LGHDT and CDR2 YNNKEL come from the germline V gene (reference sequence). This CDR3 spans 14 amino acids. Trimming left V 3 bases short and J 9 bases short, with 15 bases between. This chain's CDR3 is CASSHPERYGEQFF. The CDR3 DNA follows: TGTGCCAGCAGCCACCCGGAGCGCTACGGTGAGCAGTTCTTC.

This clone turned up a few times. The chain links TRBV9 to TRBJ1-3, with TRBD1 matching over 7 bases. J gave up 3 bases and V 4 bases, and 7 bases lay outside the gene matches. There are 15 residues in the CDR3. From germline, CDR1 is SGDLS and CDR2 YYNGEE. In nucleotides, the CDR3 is TGTGCCAGCAGCCCCCGGACAGGAGGTGGAAACACCATATATTTT. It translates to CASSPRTGGGNTIYF.

The CDR3 here is CASSQGGGDSFANYGYTF. DNA for the CDR3: TGTGCCAGCAGCCAAGGCGGAGGGGACAGTTTCGCTAACTATGGCTACACCTTC. V is TRBV14 and J is TRBJ1-2, with TRBD1 matching 7 bases. This CDR3 is 18 amino acids long. After removal of 1 base from V and 0 bases from J, the junction contained 11 bases not matched to a gene. Germline V gives CDR1 SGHDN, CDR2 FVKESK.

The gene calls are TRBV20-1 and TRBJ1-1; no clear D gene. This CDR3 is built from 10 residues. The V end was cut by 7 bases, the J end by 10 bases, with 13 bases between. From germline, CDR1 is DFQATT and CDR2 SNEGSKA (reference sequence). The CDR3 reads CSVPGGGAFF. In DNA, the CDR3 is TGCAGTGTCCCCGGTGGTGGAGCTTTCTTT.

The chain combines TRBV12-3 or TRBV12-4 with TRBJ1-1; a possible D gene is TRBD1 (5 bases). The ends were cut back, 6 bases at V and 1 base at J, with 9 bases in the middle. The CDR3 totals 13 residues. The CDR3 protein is CASRQDRNTEAFF. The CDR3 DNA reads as TGTGCCAGCAGACAAGACAGGAACACTGAAGCTTTCTTT.

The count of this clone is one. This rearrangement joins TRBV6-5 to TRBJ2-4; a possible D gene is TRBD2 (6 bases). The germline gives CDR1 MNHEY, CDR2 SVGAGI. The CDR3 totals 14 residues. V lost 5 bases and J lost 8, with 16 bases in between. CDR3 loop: CASSKSEGGDIQYF. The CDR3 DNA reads TGTGCCAGCAGTAAGTCGGAGGGTGGCGACATTCAGTACTTC.

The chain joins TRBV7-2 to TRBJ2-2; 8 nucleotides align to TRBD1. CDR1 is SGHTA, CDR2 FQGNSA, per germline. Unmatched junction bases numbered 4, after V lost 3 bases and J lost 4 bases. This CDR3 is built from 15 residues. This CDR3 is CASSFLTGATGELFF. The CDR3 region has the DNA TGTGCCAGCAGCTTCCTGACAGGGGCCACCGGGGAGCTGTTTTTT.

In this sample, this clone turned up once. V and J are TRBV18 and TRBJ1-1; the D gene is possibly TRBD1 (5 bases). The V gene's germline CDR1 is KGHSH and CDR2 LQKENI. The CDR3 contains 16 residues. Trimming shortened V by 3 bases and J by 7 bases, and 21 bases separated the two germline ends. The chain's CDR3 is CASSPALGDSFIEAFF. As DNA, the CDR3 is TGTGCCAGCTCACCCGCCCTGGGTGACAGTTTTATTGAAGCTTTCTTT.

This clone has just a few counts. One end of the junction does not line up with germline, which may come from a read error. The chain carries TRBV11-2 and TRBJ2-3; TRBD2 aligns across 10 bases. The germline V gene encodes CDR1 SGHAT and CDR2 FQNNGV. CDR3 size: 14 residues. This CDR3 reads CASSLDPGLADSLF. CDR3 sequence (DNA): TGTGCCAGCAGCTTAGATCCCGGACTAGCGGATTCACTTTTT. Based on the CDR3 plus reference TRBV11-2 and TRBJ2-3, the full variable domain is EAGVAQSPRYKIIEKRQSVAFWCNPISGHATLYWYQQILGQGPKLLIQFQNNGVVDDSQLPKDRFSAERLKGVDSTLKIQPAKLEDSAVYLCASSLDPGLADSLFGPGTRLTVL.

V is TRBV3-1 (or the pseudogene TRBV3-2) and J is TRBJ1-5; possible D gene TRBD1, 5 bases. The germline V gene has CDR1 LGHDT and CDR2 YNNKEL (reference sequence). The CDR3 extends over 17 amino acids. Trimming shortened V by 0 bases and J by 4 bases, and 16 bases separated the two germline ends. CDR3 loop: CASSQDTVGEGNQPQHF. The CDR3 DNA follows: TGTGCCAGCAGCCAAGATACAGTTGGGGAGGGGAATCAGCCCCAGCATTTT.

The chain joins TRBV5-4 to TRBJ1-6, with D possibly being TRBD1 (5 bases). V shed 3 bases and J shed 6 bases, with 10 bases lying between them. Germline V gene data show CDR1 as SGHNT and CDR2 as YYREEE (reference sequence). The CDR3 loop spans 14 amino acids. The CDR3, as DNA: TGTGCCAGCAGCTCCCCCCAGGGTAATTCACCCCTCCACTTT. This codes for CASSSPQGNSPLHF.

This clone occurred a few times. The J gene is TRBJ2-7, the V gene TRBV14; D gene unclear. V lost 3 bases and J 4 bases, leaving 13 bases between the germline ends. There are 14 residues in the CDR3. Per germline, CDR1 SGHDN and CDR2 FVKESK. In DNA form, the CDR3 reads TGTGCCAGCAGCCATTCCGGGTTTAGGTACGAGCAGTACTTC. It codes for CASSHSGFRYEQYF.

Here the CDR3 reads CASSPVREADTQYF. The DNA of the CDR3 is TGTGCCAGCTCACCAGTGAGGGAGGCCGATACGCAGTATTTT. The chain is built from TRBV18 and TRBJ2-3; possible D gene TRBD2, 6 bases. The CDR3 runs to 14 residues. V lost 2 bases and J lost 6, with 12 bases in between. Germline V gene sequence: CDR1 KGHSH, CDR2 LQKENI.

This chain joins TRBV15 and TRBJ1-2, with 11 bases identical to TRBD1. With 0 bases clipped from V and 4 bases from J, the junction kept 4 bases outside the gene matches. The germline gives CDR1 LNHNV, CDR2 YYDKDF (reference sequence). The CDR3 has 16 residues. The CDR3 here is CATSRDRDRGSYGYTF. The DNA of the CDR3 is TGTGCCACCAGCAGAGATCGGGACAGGGGGTCCTATGGCTACACCTTC.